This T cell receptor (beta chain) was identified in a study of blood T cell repertoires in COVID-19. As for the study in general: Sites across the United States, Italy and Spain contributed samples from acute and convalescent COVID-19. T cells, B-cell-depleted T cells, or PBMCs supplied cDNA or gDNA.

Per the study methods: Nucleated cell counts were estimated from reference gene primer amplification. The protocol was immunoSEQ multiplex PCR, while the TCRdb copy is restricted to in-frame clones and leaves out a portion. V and J calls and clone size come straight from that table; D and trimming were deduced from the DNA. The data show roughly 220,000 clones, just over 85% seen once. Participants had their cohort set by participant-reported clinical history. The CDR3 loop spans 15 amino acids. V lost 0 bases and J lost 0, with 6 bases in between. The V gene's germline CDR1 is LGHDT and CDR2 YNNKEL (reference sequence).

The origin of this receptor is a woman aged 40-49 years with acute COVID-19. The chain combines TRBV3-1 (or the pseudogene TRBV3-2) with TRBJ1-3; D is unresolved. The sequencing input was PBMCs or T cells enriched from blood (not recorded which). DNA for the CDR3: TGTGCCAGCAGCCAAGATCAGCGCTCTGGAAACACCATATATTTT. It specifies CASSQDQRSGNTIYF.